This TCR beta chain is from a study of blood T cell repertoires in COVID-19. For the study at large: PBMCs, B-cell-depleted T cells, or T cells provided the cDNA or gDNA that made up the material.

Only in-frame clones appear in the TCRdb table, and some are missing; sequencing was by immunoSEQ multiplex PCR. This sample has roughly 24,000 clones; around 89% occur once, and the top ten carry roughly 1.7%. Trimming at V came to 4 bases and at J to 3 bases, leaving 1 base not matched to a gene. CDR1 and CDR2 (germline): SQVTM, ANQGSEA. There are 13 residues in the CDR3. The clonotype originates from a woman between 55 and 75 years old with active COVID-19. Specimen: peripheral blood. V gene TRBV29-1 combines with J gene TRBJ2-5, with 11 bases identical to TRBD2. CDR3 coding DNA: TGCAGCGTTGTGGGACTAGCGGAAGAGACCCAGTACTTC. This encodes CSVVGLAEETQYF.